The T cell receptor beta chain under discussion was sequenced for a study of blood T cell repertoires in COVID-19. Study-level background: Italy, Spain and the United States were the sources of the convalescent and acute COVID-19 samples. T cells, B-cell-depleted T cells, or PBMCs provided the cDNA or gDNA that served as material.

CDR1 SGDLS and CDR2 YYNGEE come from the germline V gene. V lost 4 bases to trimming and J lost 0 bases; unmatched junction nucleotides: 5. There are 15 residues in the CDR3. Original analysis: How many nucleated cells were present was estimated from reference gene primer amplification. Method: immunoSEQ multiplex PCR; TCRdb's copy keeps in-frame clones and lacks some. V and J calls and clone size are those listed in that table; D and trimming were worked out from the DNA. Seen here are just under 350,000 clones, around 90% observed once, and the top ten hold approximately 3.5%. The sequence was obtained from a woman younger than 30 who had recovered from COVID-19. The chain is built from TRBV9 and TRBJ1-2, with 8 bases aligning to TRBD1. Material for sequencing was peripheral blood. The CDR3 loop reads CASSTPDRANYGYTF. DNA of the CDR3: TGTGCCAGCAGCACCCCGGACAGGGCTAACTATGGCTACACCTTC.